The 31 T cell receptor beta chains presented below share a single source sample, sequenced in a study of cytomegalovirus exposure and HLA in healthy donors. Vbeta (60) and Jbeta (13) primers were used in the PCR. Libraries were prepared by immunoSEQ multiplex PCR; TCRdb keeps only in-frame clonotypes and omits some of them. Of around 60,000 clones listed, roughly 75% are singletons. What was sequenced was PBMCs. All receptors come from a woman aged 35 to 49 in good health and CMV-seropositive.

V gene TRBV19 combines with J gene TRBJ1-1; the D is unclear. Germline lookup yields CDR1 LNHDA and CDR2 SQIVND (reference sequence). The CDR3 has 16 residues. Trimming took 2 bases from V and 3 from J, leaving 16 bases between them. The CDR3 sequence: CASSIRAVRGDTEAFF. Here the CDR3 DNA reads TGTGCCAGTAGTATAAGAGCGGTCCGGGGAGACACTGAAGCTTTCTTT. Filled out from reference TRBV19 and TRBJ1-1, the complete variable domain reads DGGITQSPKYLFRKEGQNVTLSCEQNLNHDAMYWYRQDPGQGLRLIYYSQIVNDFQKGDIAEGYSVSREKKESFPLTVTSAQKNPTAFYLCASSIRAVRGDTEAFFGQGTRLTVV.

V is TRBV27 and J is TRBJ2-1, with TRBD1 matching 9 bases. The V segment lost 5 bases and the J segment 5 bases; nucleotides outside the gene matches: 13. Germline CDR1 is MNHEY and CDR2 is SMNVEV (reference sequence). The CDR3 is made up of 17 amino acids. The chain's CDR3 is CASSPHTGTGTHNEQFF. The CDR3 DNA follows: TGTGCCAGCAGTCCCCATACCGGGACAGGGACCCACAATGAGCAGTTCTTC.

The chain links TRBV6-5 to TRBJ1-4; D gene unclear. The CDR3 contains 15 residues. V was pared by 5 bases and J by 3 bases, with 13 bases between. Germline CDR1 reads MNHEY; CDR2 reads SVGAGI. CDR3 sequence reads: CASSGGGRPNEKLFF. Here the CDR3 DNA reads TGTGCCAGCAGTGGCGGAGGGAGGCCTAATGAAAAACTGTTTTTT.

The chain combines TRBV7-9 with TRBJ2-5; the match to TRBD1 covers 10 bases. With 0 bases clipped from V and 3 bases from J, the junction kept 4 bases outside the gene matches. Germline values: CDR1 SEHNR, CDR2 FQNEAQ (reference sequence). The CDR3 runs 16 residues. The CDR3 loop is CASSLARGTGEETQYF. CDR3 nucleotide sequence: TGTGCCAGCAGCTTAGCGAGGGGGACAGGGGAAGAGACCCAGTACTTC.

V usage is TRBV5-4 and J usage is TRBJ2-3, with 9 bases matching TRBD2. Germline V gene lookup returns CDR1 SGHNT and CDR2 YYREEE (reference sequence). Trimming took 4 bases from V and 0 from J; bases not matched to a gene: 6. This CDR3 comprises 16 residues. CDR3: CASSTMRGGSTDTQYF. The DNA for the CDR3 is TGTGCCAGCAGCACTATGCGGGGGGGGAGCACAGATACGCAGTATTTT. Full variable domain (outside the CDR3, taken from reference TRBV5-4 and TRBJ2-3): ETGVTQSPTHLIKTRGQQVTLRCSSQSGHNTVSWYQQALGQGPQFIFQYYREEENGRGNFPPRFSGLQFPNYSSELNVNALELDDSALYLCASSTMRGGSTDTQYFGPGTRLTVL.

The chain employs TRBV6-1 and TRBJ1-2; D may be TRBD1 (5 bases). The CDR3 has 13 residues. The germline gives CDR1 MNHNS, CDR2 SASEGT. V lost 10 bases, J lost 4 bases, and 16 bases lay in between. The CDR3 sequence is CATNRGTSYGYTF. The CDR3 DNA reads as TGTGCCACAAATAGGGGTACAAGCTATGGCTACACCTTC.

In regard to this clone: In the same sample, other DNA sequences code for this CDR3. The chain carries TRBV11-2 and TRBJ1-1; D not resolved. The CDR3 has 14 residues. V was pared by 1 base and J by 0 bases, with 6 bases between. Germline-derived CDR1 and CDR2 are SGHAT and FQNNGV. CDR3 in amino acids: CASSLAGLNTEAFF. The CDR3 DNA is TGTGCCAGCAGCTTAGCCGGTTTGAACACTGAAGCTTTCTTT.

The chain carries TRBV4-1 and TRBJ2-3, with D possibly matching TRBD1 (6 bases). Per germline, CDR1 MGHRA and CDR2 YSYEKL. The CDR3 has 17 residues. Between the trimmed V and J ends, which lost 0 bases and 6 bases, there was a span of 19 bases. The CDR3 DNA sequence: TGCGCCAGCAGCCAAGAGGGTGGGGGCTTTCCCTTGGATACGCAGTATTTT. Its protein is CASSQEGGGFPLDTQYF.

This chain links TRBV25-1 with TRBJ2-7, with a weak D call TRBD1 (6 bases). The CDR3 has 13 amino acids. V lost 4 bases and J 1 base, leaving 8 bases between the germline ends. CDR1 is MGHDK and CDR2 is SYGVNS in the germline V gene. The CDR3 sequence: CASSVQGSYEQYF. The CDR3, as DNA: TGTGCCAGCAGTGTGCAGGGGTCCTACGAGCAGTACTTC.

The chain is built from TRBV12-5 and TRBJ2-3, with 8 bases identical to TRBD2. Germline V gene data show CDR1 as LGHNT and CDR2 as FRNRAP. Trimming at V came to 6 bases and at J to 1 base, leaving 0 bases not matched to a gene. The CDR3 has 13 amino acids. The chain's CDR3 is CASGAGGTDTQYF. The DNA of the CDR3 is TGTGCTAGTGGAGCGGGGGGCACAGATACGCAGTATTTT.

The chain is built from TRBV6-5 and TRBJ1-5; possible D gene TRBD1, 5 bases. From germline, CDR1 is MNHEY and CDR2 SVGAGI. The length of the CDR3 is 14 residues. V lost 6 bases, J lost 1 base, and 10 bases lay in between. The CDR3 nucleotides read TGTGCCAGCAGCGGACGGGGGAGCAATCAGCCCCAGCATTTT. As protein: CASSGRGSNQPQHF.

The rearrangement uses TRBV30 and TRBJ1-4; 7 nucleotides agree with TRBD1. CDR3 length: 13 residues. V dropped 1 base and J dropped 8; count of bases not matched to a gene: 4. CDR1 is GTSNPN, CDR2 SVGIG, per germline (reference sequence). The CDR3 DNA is TGTGCCTGGAGTGGGGGGACAGTGGAAAAACTGTTTTTT. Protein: CAWSGGTVEKLFF.

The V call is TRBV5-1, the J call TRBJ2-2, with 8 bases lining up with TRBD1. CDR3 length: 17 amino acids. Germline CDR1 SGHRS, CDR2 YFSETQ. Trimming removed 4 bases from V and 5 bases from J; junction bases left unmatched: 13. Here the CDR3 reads CASSVRGTGGRTGELFF. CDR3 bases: TGCGCCAGCAGCGTAAGGGGGACAGGAGGAAGAACCGGGGAGCTGTTTTTT. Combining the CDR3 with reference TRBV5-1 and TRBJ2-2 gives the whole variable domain KAGVTQTPRYLIKTRGQQVTLSCSPISGHRSVSWYQQTPGQGLQFLFEYFSETQRNKGNFPGRFSGRQFSNSRSEMNVSTLELGDSALYLCASSVRGTGGRTGELFFGEGSRLTVL.

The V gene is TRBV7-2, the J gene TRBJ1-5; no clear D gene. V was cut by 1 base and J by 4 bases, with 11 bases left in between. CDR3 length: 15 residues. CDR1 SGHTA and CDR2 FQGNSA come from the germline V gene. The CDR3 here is CASSLGVRRNQPQHF. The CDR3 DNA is TGTGCCAGCAGCTTAGGTGTCAGGCGTAATCAGCCCCAGCATTTT. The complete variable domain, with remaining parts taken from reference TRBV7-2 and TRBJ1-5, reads GAGVSQSPSNKVTEKGKDVELRCDPISGHTALYWYRQSLGQGLEFLIYFQGNSAPDKSGLPSDRFSAERTGGSVSTLTIQRTQQEDSAVYLCASSLGVRRNQPQHFGDGTRLSIL.

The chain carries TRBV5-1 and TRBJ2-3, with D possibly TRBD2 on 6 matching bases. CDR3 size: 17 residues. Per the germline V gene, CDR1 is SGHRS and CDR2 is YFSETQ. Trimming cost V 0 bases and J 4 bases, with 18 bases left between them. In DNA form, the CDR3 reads TGCGCCAGCAGCTTGGTGGGGGGAAGTGGTGTCTCAGATACGCAGTATTTT. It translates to CASSLVGGSGVSDTQYF.

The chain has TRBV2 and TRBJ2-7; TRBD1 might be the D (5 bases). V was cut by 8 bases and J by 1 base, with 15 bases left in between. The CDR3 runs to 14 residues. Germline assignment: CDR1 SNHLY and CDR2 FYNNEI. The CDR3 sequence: CASQSTDVSYEQYF. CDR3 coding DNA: TGTGCCAGCCAGTCGACAGATGTTTCCTACGAGCAGTACTTC.

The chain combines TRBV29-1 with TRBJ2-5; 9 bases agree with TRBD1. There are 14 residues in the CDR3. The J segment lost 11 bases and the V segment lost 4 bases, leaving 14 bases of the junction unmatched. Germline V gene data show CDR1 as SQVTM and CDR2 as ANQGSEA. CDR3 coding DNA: TGCAGCGTTGGCCGGGACAGGGCGTCGGGTGAGCAGTACTTC. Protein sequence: CSVGRDRASGEQYF.

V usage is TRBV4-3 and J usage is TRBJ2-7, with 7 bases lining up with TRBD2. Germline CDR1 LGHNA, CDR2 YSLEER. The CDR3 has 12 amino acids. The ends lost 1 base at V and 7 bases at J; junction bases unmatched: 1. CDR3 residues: CASSQGGGEQYF. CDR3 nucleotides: TGCGCCAGCAGCCAAGGGGGAGGGGAGCAGTACTTC.

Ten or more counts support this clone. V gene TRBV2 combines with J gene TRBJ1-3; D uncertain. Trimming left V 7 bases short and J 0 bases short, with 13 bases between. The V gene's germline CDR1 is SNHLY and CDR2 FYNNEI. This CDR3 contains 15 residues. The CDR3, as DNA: TGTGCCAGCAAAAGCATGATCCTCTCTGGAAACACCATATATTTT. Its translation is CASKSMILSGNTIYF.

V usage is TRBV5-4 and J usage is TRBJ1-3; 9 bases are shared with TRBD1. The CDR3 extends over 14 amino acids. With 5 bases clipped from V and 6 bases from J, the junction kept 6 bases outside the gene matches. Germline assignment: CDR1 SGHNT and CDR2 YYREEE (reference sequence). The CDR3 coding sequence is TGTGCCAGCAGAACGGACAGGGGAGTAAACACCATATATTTT. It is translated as CASRTDRGVNTIYF. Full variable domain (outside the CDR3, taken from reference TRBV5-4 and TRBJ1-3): ETGVTQSPTHLIKTRGQQVTLRCSSQSGHNTVSWYQQALGQGPQFIFQYYREEENGRGNFPPRFSGLQFPNYSSELNVNALELDDSALYLCASRTDRGVNTIYFGEGSWLTVV.

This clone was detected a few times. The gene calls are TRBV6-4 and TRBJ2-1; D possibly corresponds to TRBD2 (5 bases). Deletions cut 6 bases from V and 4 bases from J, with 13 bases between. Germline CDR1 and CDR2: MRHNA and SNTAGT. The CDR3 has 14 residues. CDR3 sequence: CASSPTEEYNEQFF. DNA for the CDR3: TGTGCCAGCAGCCCAACGGAGGAATACAATGAGCAGTTCTTC.

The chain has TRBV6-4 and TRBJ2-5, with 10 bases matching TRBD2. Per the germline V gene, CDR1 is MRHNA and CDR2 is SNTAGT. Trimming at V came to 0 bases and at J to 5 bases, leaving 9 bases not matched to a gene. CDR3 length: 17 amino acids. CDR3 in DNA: TGTGCCAGCAGTGACTCATTAGAGCGGGGGGGAAGGGAGACCCAGTACTTC. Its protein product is CASSDSLERGGRETQYF.

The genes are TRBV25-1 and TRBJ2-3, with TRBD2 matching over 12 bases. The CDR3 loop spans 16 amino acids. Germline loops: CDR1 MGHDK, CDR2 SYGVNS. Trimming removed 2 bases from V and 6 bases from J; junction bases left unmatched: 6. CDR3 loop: CASSEGLAGGRDTQYF. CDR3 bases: TGTGCCAGCAGTGAAGGGCTAGCGGGGGGGCGGGATACGCAGTATTTT.

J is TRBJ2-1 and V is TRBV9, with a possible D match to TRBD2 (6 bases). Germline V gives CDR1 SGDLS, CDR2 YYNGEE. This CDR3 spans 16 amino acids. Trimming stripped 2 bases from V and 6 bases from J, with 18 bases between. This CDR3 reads CASSVGGRGRSNEQFF. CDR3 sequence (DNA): TGTGCCAGCAGCGTGGGGGGAAGGGGTAGAAGCAATGAGCAGTTCTTC.

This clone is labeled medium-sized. In DNA form, the CDR3 reads TGTGCCAGTAGTTTAGGGACAGTTAGCAATCAGCCCCAGCATTTT. Translation: CASSLGTVSNQPQHF. The gene calls are TRBV19 and TRBJ1-5, with 7 nucleotides matching TRBD1. Germline V gene sequence: CDR1 LNHDA, CDR2 SQIVND (reference sequence). This CDR3 spans 15 amino acids. J gave up 0 bases and V 5 bases, and 4 bases lay outside the gene matches.

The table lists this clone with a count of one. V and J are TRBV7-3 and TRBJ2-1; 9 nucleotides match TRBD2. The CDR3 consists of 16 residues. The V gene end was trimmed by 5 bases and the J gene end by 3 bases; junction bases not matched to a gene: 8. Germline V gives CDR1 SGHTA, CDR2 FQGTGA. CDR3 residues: CASSRVRTSDYNEQFF. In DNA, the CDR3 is TGTGCCAGCAGCCGCGTCCGGACTAGCGACTACAATGAGCAGTTCTTC.

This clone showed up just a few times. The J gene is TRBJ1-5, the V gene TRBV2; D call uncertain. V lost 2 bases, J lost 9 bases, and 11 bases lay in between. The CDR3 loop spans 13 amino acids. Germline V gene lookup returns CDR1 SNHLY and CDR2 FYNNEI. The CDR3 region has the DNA TGTGCCAGCAGTGAAAGGGCGGGTCTGCCCCAGCATTTT. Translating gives CASSERAGLPQHF.

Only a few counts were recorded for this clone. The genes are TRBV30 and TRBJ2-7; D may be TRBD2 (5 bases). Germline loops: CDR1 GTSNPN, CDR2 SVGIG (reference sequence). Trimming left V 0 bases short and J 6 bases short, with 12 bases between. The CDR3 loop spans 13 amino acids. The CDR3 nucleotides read TGTGCCTGGAGTGTACTACGGGGTGGCGAGCAGTACTTC. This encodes CAWSVLRGGEQYF.

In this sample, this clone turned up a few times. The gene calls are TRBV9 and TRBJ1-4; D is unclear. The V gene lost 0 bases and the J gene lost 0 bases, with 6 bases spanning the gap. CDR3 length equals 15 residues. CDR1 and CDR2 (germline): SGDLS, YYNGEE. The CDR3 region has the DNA TGTGCCAGCAGCGTAGGCAGTGCAACTAATGAAAAACTGTTTTTT. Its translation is CASSVGSATNEKLFF.

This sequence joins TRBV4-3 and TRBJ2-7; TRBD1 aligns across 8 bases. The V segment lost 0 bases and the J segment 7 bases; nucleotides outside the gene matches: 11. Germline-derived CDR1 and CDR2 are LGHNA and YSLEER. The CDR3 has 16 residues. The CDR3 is CASSQERQGNVREQYF. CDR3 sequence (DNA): TGCGCCAGCAGCCAAGAGAGACAGGGGAACGTTAGGGAGCAGTACTTC.

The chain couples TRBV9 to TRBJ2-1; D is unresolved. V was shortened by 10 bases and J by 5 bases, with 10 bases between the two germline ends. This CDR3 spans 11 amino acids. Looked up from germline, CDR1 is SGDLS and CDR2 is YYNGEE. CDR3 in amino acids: CAVGRDNEQFF. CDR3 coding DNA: TGTGCCGTTGGCCGGGACAATGAGCAGTTCTTC.